This entry features one T cell receptor (beta chain) sequence. Its target is unknown. Germline CDR1 and CDR2: ENHRY and SYGVKD. V lost 4 bases to trimming and J lost 4 bases; unmatched junction nucleotides: 8. This CDR3 spans 18 amino acids. The data originate from a study of cytomegalovirus exposure and HLA in healthy donors. Study-level background: Approximately 81% of roughly 400 genotyped donors fell in the Caucasian-associated ancestry cluster.

Study results and limitations: Three chains tied to CMV proved CMV antigen-specific in vitro.

PCR primers comprised 60 Vbeta and 13 Jbeta primers. Using immunoSEQ multiplex PCR, the repertoire was profiled, and TCRdb retains in-frame clones only, with some absent. The sample records over 150,000 clones, roughly 80% being singletons. The source of this sequence is a man aged 25 to 45 in good health and CMV-seronegative. Specimen: PBMCs. V is TRBV10-3 and J is TRBJ2-1; 15 bases are shared with TRBD2. The CDR3 spells CAISAPGLAGGRYNEQFF. The CDR3, as DNA: TGTGCCATCAGTGCTCCGGGACTAGCGGGGGGTCGATACAATGAGCAGTTCTTC.